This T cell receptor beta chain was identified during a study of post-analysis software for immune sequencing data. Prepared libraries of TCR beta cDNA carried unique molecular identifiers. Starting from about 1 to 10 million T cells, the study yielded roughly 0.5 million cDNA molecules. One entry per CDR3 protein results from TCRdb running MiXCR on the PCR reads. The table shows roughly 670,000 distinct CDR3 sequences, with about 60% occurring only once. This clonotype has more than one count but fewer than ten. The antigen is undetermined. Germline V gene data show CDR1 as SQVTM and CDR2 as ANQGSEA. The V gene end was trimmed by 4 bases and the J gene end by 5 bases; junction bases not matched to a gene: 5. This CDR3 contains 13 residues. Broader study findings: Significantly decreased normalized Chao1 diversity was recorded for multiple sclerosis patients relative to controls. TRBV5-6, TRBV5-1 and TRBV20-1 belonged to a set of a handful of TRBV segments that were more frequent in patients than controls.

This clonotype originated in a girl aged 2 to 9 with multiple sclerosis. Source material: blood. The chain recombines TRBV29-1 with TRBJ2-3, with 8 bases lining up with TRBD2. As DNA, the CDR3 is TGCAGCGTTGCGGGAGGGCCAGGAGATACGCAGTATTTT. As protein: CSVAGGPGDTQYF.